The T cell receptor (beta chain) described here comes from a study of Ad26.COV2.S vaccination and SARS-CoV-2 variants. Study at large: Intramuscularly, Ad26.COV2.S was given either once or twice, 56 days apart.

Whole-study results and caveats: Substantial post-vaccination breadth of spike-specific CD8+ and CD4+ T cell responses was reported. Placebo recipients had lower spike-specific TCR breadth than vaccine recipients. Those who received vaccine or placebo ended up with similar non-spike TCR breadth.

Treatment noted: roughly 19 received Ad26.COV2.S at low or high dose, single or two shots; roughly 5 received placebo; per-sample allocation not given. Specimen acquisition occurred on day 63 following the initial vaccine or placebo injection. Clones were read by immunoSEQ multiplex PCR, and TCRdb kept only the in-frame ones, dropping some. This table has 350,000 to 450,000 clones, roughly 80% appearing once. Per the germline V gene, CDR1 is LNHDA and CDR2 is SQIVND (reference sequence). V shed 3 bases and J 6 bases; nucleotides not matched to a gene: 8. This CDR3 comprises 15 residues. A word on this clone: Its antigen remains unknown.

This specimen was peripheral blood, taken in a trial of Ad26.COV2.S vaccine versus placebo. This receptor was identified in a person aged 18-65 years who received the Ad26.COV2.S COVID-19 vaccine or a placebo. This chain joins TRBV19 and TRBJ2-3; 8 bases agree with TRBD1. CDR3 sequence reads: CASSIGQGAADTQYF. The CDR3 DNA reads TGTGCCAGTAGTATCGGCCAGGGGGCAGCTGATACGCAGTATTTT.